Presented here are 16 T cell receptor beta chains from one specimen sequenced in a study of T cells in Graves' hyperthyroidism and ophthalmopathy. What was amplified from RNA transcripts were TCR beta CDR3 regions. Using the HTBI primer set, a first-round RT-PCR was run on the TCR CDR3. TCRdb re-called the multiplex PCR reads through MiXCR, storing one row per CDR3 protein. The sample holds about 380,000 distinct CDR3 sequences, roughly 15% seen once. Sequencing used blood. All receptors derive from a woman under 40 with Graves' ophthalmopathy.

This clonotype was recorded at least ten times. The chain uses TRBV2 and TRBJ2-1; D is undetermined. CDR1 and CDR2 from the germline V gene are SNHLY and FYNNEI. V dropped 7 bases and J dropped 3 bases, with 10 bases sitting between them. The CDR3 loop spans 13 amino acids. CDR3 in amino acids: CASTAGGYNEQFF. For the CDR3, the DNA is TGTGCCAGCACGGCAGGTGGCTACAATGAGCAGTTCTTC.

The chain carries TRBV5-8 and TRBJ2-1, with TRBD1 as a possible D gene (5 bases). This CDR3 has 14 amino acids. CDR1 and CDR2 (germline): SGHTS, YDEGEE. Trimming stripped 0 bases from V and 6 bases from J, with 10 bases between. CDR3 region: CASSLAQVRNEQFF. CDR3 nucleotides: TGTGCCAGCAGCTTGGCACAGGTCCGCAATGAGCAGTTCTTC. Using reference TRBV5-8 and TRBJ2-1 for the parts outside the CDR3, the full variable domain is EAGVTQSPTHLIKTRGQQATLRCSPISGHTSVYWYQQALGLGLQFLLWYDEGEERNRGNFPPRFSGRQFPNYSSELNVNALELEDSALYLCASSLAQVRNEQFFGPGTRLTVL.

This clonotype was seen at least ten times. The rearrangement links TRBV6-1 to TRBJ2-2, with D perhaps matching TRBD1 (6 bases). Trimming shortened V by 7 bases and J by 14 bases, and 26 bases separated the two germline ends. CDR3 length: 15 amino acids. Germline values: CDR1 MNHNS, CDR2 SASEGT. The CDR3 is CASTPTRTATGGLFF. DNA of the CDR3: TGTGCCAGCACACCAACCCGGACAGCGACCGGCGGACTGTTTTTT.

V and J are TRBV24-1 and TRBJ2-5; a weak D match, TRBD1 (5 bases). The CDR3 has 13 amino acids. V gave up 7 bases and J gave up 5 bases, with 13 bases separating them. From germline, CDR1 is KGHDR and CDR2 SFDVKD. The CDR3 protein is CATSNPGKETQYF. CDR3 sequence (DNA): TGTGCCACCAGCAATCCAGGGAAGGAGACCCAGTACTTC.

In the case of this clonotype: One end of the junction fails to match germline, which may point to a read error. CDR3 nucleotides: TGCGCCAGCAGCCAAGCCCAGAGGGGCTACACCTTC. Protein product: CASSQAQRGYTF. The chain employs TRBV2 and TRBJ1-2; D uncertain. From germline, CDR1 is SNHLY and CDR2 FYNNEI. The CDR3 extends over 12 amino acids.

Many counts were recorded for this clonotype. The chain carries TRBV20-1 and TRBJ1-1; weak D call: TRBD1 (6 bases). The CDR3 covers 12 residues. Germline V gene data show CDR1 as DFQATT and CDR2 as SNEGSKA (reference sequence). With 6 bases removed from V and 5 bases from J, the gap between germline ends came to 13 bases. As DNA, the CDR3 is TGCAGTGCGAAGGGGGGGGATACTGAAGCTTTCTTT. The encoded protein is CSAKGGDTEAFF.

This clonotype was found many times. This sequence joins TRBV4-1 and TRBJ2-7, with 8 bases aligning to TRBD1. This CDR3 has 17 amino acids. The junction had 12 bases not matched to a gene; V was cut back by 0 bases and J by 5 bases. Per germline, CDR1 MGHRA and CDR2 YSYEKL. Written as DNA, the CDR3 is TGCGCCAGCAGCCAAGATGGCGCAGGGGGCGGTTTTGACGAGCAGTACTTC. This sequence encodes CASSQDGAGGGFDEQYF.

There are many counts of this clonotype. V and J are TRBV18 and TRBJ2-1, with D perhaps matching TRBD1 (6 bases). V dropped 1 base and J dropped 12 bases, with 10 bases sitting between them. This CDR3 has 12 amino acids. CDR1 is KGHSH, CDR2 LQKENI, per germline. This CDR3 reads CASSPRFRGQFF. The CDR3 DNA reads TGTGCCAGCTCACCACGATTCAGGGGGCAGTTCTTC.

This clonotype came up many times. This chain connects TRBV30 to TRBJ2-7, with a tentative D call TRBD1 (6 bases). From germline, CDR1 is GTSNPN and CDR2 SVGIG (reference sequence). V was shortened by 3 bases and J by 7 bases, with 13 bases between the two germline ends. This CDR3 is 12 amino acids long. In DNA form, the CDR3 reads TGTGCCTGGAGGAAAAACAGGGTTGAGCAGTACTTC. It translates to CAWRKNRVEQYF. The full variable domain, in which reference TRBV30 and TRBJ2-7 provide the parts outside the CDR3, is SQTIHQWPATLVQPVGSPLSLECTVEGTSNPNLYWYRQAAGRGLQLLFYSVGIGQISSEVPQNLSASRPQDRQFILSSKKLLLSDSGFYLCAWRKNRVEQYFGPGTRLTVT.

This clonotype was counted at least ten times. The chain uses TRBV24-1 and TRBJ2-1; 9 bases map to TRBD1. From germline, CDR1 is KGHDR and CDR2 SFDVKD. The CDR3 consists of 15 residues. V shed 10 bases, J shed 3 bases, and the junction held 9 bases outside the gene matches. CDR3 in DNA: TGTGCCACTAGCTACAGGGGGCGCGTCTACAATGAGCAGTTCTTC. It translates to CATSYRGRVYNEQFF.

This clonotype appeared many times. The chain has TRBV4-1 and TRBJ1-5, with no clear D. CDR1 is MGHRA and CDR2 is YSYEKL in the germline V gene. V was cut by 1 base and J by 5 bases, with 9 bases left in between. This CDR3 comprises 14 residues. CDR3: CASSQVGSDQPQHF. DNA for the CDR3: TGCGCCAGCAGCCAAGTAGGATCGGATCAGCCCCAGCATTTT.

The sample holds many counts of this clonotype. This chain links TRBV18 with TRBJ1-1; the D is unclear. V lost 3 bases, J lost 4 bases, and 6 bases lay in between. This CDR3 has 12 amino acids. The germline V gene has CDR1 KGHSH and CDR2 LQKENI. The CDR3 DNA follows: TGTGCCAGCTCACCGAAAAGCACTGAAGCTTTCTTT. Translating it yields CASSPKSTEAFF. Supplemented by reference TRBV18 and TRBJ1-1, the full variable domain reads NAGVMQNPRHLVRRRGQEARLRCSPMKGHSHVYWYRQLPEEGLKFMVYLQKENIIDESGMPKERFSAEFPKEGPSILRIQQVVRGDSAAYFCASSPKSTEAFFGQGTRLTVV.

The chain uses TRBV11-2 and TRBJ2-5; D unclear. This CDR3 spans 15 amino acids. Germline CDR1 SGHAT, CDR2 FQNNGV. V dropped 3 bases and J dropped 0 bases, with 11 bases sitting between them. The CDR3 nucleotides are TGTGCCAGCAGCTTGCCCCCCGAGGACCAAGAGACCCAGTACTTC. It is translated as CASSLPPEDQETQYF.

This clonotype has ten or more counts. This rearrangement joins TRBV5-1 to TRBJ1-1; D ambiguous. Germline CDR1 SGHRS, CDR2 YFSETQ. The CDR3 is made up of 15 amino acids. V gave up 3 bases and J gave up 4 bases, with 16 bases separating them. The CDR3 DNA follows: TGCGCCAGCAGCTGGAGTCCGGCGGGGAGCACTGAAGCTTTCTTT. Residues: CASSWSPAGSTEAFF.

Ten or more counts support this clonotype. The rearrangement joins TRBV28 to TRBJ2-7; D gene unclear. This CDR3 region has 14 residues. Germline loops: CDR1 MDHEN, CDR2 SYDVKM. Between the trimmed V and J ends, which lost 1 base and 0 bases, there was a span of 7 bases. CDR3 region: CASSLYRSSYEQYF. The CDR3 DNA follows: TGTGCCAGCAGTTTATATAGGAGCTCCTACGAGCAGTACTTC. The full variable domain, its missing parts supplied by reference TRBV28 and TRBJ2-7, is DVKVTQSSRYLVKRTGEKVFLECVQDMDHENMFWYRQDPGLGLRLIYFSYDVKMKEKGDIPEGYSVSREKKERFSLILESASTNQTSMYLCASSLYRSSYEQYFGPGTRLTVT.

This clonotype was seen more than once but under ten times. The rearrangement uses TRBV18 and TRBJ1-3; D remains ambiguous. Germline V gives CDR1 KGHSH, CDR2 LQKENI. The CDR3 extends over 17 amino acids. V lost 1 base to trimming and J lost 1 base, with 14 bases between them. In DNA form, the CDR3 reads TGTGCCAGCTCACCACTGGCTGAACTTGGGTCTGGAAACACCATATATTTT. This encodes CASSPLAELGSGNTIYF.